Below, 22 T cell receptor beta chains from the same sample are listed, as sequenced in a study of T cell repertoires in cytomegalovirus infection. TCRdb recomputed calls from the reads with MiXCR, one row per CDR3 protein. The sample includes over 90,000 distinct CDR3 sequences, 16% of them seen just once. The sample taken for sequencing was PBMCs. The receptors were sampled from a human donor in good health (CMV status not recorded). Some clones in this sample may be carry-over from other donors' samples.

This clonotype was observed many times. This sequence joins TRBV7-2 and TRBJ2-3; the D is unclear. This CDR3 comprises 13 residues. Trimming pared 4 bases from V and 6 bases from J, leaving 11 bases between. Germline CDR1 reads SGHTA; CDR2 reads FQGNSA. The CDR3 is CASSWQEVDTQYF. The CDR3 nucleotides are TGTGCCAGCAGCTGGCAGGAAGTGGATACGCAGTATTTT.

This chain links TRBV12-3 or TRBV12-4 with TRBJ2-1; D is ambiguous. V was clipped by 8 bases and J by 0 bases, with 17 bases between them. The CDR3 loop spans 16 amino acids. CDR3: CASFSLGISSYNEQFF. The DNA of the CDR3 is TGTGCCAGCTTTTCCCTGGGGATAAGCTCCTACAATGAGCAGTTCTTC.

The V and J genes are TRBV10-3 and TRBJ2-5, with D perhaps TRBD1 or TRBD2 (5 bases each). There are 15 residues in the CDR3. Trimming took 4 bases from V and 2 from J, leaving 14 bases between them. Germline assignment: CDR1 ENHRY and CDR2 SYGVKD. Here the CDR3 DNA reads TGTGCCATCAGTGCAGGGACGACAACACAAGAGACCCAGTACTTC. Translating it yields CAISAGTTTQETQYF.

This clonotype has at least ten counts. The chain couples TRBV4-2 to TRBJ2-7, with D perhaps matching TRBD1 or TRBD2 (6 bases each). The V gene lost 0 bases and the J gene lost 3 bases, with 12 bases spanning the gap. Germline CDR1 is LGHNA and CDR2 is YNFKEQ. CDR3 size: 15 residues. The CDR3 loop is CASSQDRGPNYEQYF. CDR3 nucleotides: TGTGCCAGCAGCCAAGACCGGGGGCCCAACTACGAGCAGTACTTC.

This clonotype is labeled as medium-sized. The chain joins TRBV7-2 to TRBJ2-2, with D unresolved. CDR1 is SGHTA and CDR2 is FQGNSA in the germline V gene. Trimming took off 1 base at V and 7 bases at J, with 7 bases between the two ends. The CDR3 spans 13 residues. CDR3 residues: CASSLGVIGELFF. CDR3 coding DNA: TGTGCCAGCAGCTTAGGGGTGATCGGGGAGCTGTTTTTT.

CDR3 sequence: CASTETGRVNYGYTF. The CDR3 DNA follows: TGTGCCAGCACCGAGACAGGGAGAGTAAACTATGGCTACACCTTC. V is TRBV12-3 or TRBV12-4 and J is TRBJ1-2, with 7 positions matching TRBD1. There are 15 residues in the CDR3. Trimming at V came to 7 bases and at J to 2 bases, leaving 10 bases not matched to a gene.

This clonotype was seen repeatedly, ten times or more. The chain employs TRBV28 and TRBJ1-2; the match to TRBD1 covers 7 bases. This CDR3 has 13 amino acids. Unmatched junction bases numbered 5, after V lost 5 bases and J lost 5 bases. Germline V lookup: CDR1 MDHEN, CDR2 SYDVKM. The CDR3 spells CASSTGTAYGYTF. DNA for the CDR3: TGTGCCAGCAGTACCGGGACAGCTTATGGCTACACCTTC.

This clonotype was counted at least ten times. The V and J genes are TRBV7-2 and TRBJ1-1; D not certain. V lost 5 bases to trimming and J lost 4 bases, with 17 bases between them. CDR3 size: 15 residues. The germline CDR1 and CDR2 sequences are SGHTA and FQGNSA. The CDR3 nucleotides read TGTGCCAGCAGCGGGCCCCAAATTGGGTCCACTGAAGCTTTCTTT. Translating it yields CASSGPQIGSTEAFF. Together with reference TRBV7-2 and TRBJ1-1, the CDR3 gives the full variable domain: GAGVSQSPSNKVTEKGKDVELRCDPISGHTALYWYRQSLGQGLEFLIYFQGNSAPDKSGLPSDRFSAERTGGSVSTLTIQRTQQEDSAVYLCASSGPQIGSTEAFFGQGTRLTVV.

This clonotype was counted at least ten times. This rearrangement joins TRBV6-2 or TRBV6-3 to TRBJ1-5; a possible D gene is TRBD1 (5 bases). Deletions cut 0 bases from V and 6 bases from J, with 9 bases between. CDR1 is MNHEY, CDR2 SVGEGT, per germline. The CDR3 has 14 amino acids. CDR3: CASSYSGRGQPQHF. In DNA, the CDR3 is TGTGCCAGCAGTTACTCAGGGAGGGGTCAGCCCCAGCATTTT.

This clonotype was observed a handful of times. V usage is TRBV7-8 and J usage is TRBJ2-2; no firm D call. The V end was cut by 1 base, the J end by 2 bases, with 11 bases between. The germline gives CDR1 SGHVS, CDR2 FQNEAQ. The CDR3 runs 16 residues. CDR3 nucleotides: TGTGCCAGCAGCTTAGTTGTAGGGCGTAACACCGGGGAGCTGTTTTTT. Translating gives CASSLVVGRNTGELFF.

V and J are TRBV7-9 and TRBJ2-1; the D gene is possibly TRBD2 (6 bases). Looked up from germline, CDR1 is SEHNR and CDR2 is FQNEAQ (reference sequence). Trimming took off 6 bases at V and 1 base at J, with 13 bases between the two ends. The CDR3 totals 15 residues. The CDR3, as DNA: TGTGCCAGCAGTTTCCCCGGGGGATCCTACAATGAGCAGTTCTTC. Translating gives CASSFPGGSYNEQFF.

This chain connects TRBV29-1 to TRBJ2-1; weak D call: TRBD2 (5 bases). CDR1 is SQVTM and CDR2 is ANQGSEA in the germline V gene. The V and J ends lost 6 bases and 6 bases respectively, with 18 bases between them. The CDR3 extends over 14 amino acids. The CDR3 nucleotides are TGCAGCGTGGGAGTCTGGACCGCGGGCAATGAGCAGTTCTTC. It translates to CSVGVWTAGNEQFF.

This clonotype was observed a handful of times. The chain uses TRBV20-1 and TRBJ1-2; 7 nucleotides align to TRBD1. The CDR3 has 14 amino acids. After removal of 5 bases from V and 9 bases from J, the junction contained 15 bases not matched to a gene. Germline CDR1 and CDR2: DFQATT and SNEGSKA (reference sequence). The CDR3 protein is CSAPQGQDLWRYTF. CDR3 DNA sequence: TGCAGTGCTCCCCAAGGACAGGACTTATGGCGCTACACCTTC.

This clonotype showed up many times. This chain uses TRBV19 with TRBJ2-1, with D tentatively TRBD1 or TRBD2 (5 bases each). The CDR3 consists of 17 residues. Trimming pared 3 bases from V and 2 bases from J, leaving 17 bases between. CDR1 and CDR2 (germline): LNHDA, SQIVND (reference sequence). CDR3 sequence: CASSMTPTLGPYNEQFF. The DNA for the CDR3 is TGTGCCAGTAGTATGACCCCGACACTGGGACCCTACAATGAGCAGTTCTTC. The full variable domain, in which reference TRBV19 and TRBJ2-1 provide the parts outside the CDR3, is DGGITQSPKYLFRKEGQNVTLSCEQNLNHDAMYWYRQDPGQGLRLIYYSQIVNDFQKGDIAEGYSVSREKKESFPLTVTSAQKNPTAFYLCASSMTPTLGPYNEQFFGPGTRLTVL.

V and J are TRBV6-5 and TRBJ2-7; D gene uncertain. The germline V gene has CDR1 MNHEY and CDR2 SVGAGI. The CDR3 has 15 residues. With 5 bases removed from V and 7 bases from J, the gap between germline ends came to 21 bases. The CDR3 nucleotides are TGTGCCAGCAGTAGGCCGGAACAGCTCGGCTGGGAGCAGTACTTC. Translation gives CASSRPEQLGWEQYF.

This clonotype appeared a few times. The chain links TRBV28 to TRBJ1-5; D ambiguous. The V gene lost 2 bases and the J gene lost 7 bases, with 12 bases spanning the gap. There are 14 residues in the CDR3. Germline V CDR1 and CDR2: MDHEN, SYDVKM. The CDR3 DNA is TGTGCCAGCAGTTTAACGCCTGGTCAACAGCCCCAGCATTTT. This translates into CASSLTPGQQPQHF. The full variable domain, completed using reference TRBV28 and TRBJ1-5, is DVKVTQSSRYLVKRTGEKVFLECVQDMDHENMFWYRQDPGLGLRLIYFSYDVKMKEKGDIPEGYSVSREKKERFSLILESASTNQTSMYLCASSLTPGQQPQHFGDGTRLSIL.

At least ten counts were recorded for this clonotype. The V and J genes are TRBV6-2 or TRBV6-3 and TRBJ2-7; D possibly matches TRBD1 or TRBD2 (5 bases each). Germline CDR1 and CDR2: MNHEY and SVGEGT. The CDR3 has 14 residues. V was pared by 8 bases and J by 6 bases, with 20 bases between. In nucleotides, the CDR3 is TGTGCCAGCGAAGGGGTCTGGGGAGAAGGCGAGCAGTACTTC. This sequence encodes CASEGVWGEGEQYF.

In this sample, this clonotype turned up once. V gene TRBV29-1 combines with J gene TRBJ1-2; 8 bases match TRBD1. The junction had 10 bases not matched to a gene; V was cut back by 8 bases and J by 11 bases. The CDR3 totals 11 residues. Germline CDR1 and CDR2: SQVTM and ANQGSEA. The CDR3 DNA sequence: TGCAGCTCCGCCTTGGACAGGGAATACACCTTC. Protein product: CSSALDREYTF.

The sample holds many counts of this clonotype. The rearrangement joins TRBV5-8 to TRBJ2-7; 10 bases are shared with TRBD1. This CDR3 spans 15 amino acids. V lost 1 base to trimming and J lost 6 bases; unmatched junction nucleotides: 7. Germline V CDR1 and CDR2: SGHTS, YDEGEE. DNA for the CDR3: TGTGCCAGCAGCTTGCAGGGACAGGGGATTCCCGAGCAGTACTTC. Translating it yields CASSLQGQGIPEQYF.

J is TRBJ1-2 and V is TRBV28; no firm D call. Trimming left V 6 bases short and J 4 bases short, with 21 bases between. The CDR3 consists of 16 residues. The V gene's germline CDR1 is MDHEN and CDR2 SYDVKM. The CDR3 sequence: CASSPRGARRVYGYTF. The CDR3 DNA reads TGTGCCAGCAGCCCCCGCGGAGCCCGAAGGGTCTATGGCTACACCTTC.

This clonotype was recorded many times. V and J are TRBV4-2 and TRBJ2-5, with TRBD2 matching 8 bases. The trim removed 0 bases at V and 4 bases at J, leaving 13 bases unmatched. Germline V gene lookup returns CDR1 LGHNA and CDR2 YNFKEQ. CDR3 size: 18 residues. The CDR3 loop is CASSQDPDLGLAGETQYF. Here the CDR3 DNA reads TGTGCCAGCAGCCAAGACCCAGACCTAGGACTAGCAGGAGAGACCCAGTACTTC.

The V and J genes are TRBV3-1 and TRBJ2-1; D gene unclear. Germline lookup yields CDR1 LGHDT and CDR2 YNNKEL (reference sequence). The length of the CDR3 is 15 residues. Trimming took 2 bases from V and 0 from J, leaving 8 bases between them. CDR3 in amino acids: CASSQLTYSYNEQFF. Here the CDR3 DNA reads TGTGCCAGCAGCCAATTGACATACTCCTACAATGAGCAGTTCTTC.